This record concerns one TCR beta chain sequence. Some clones are missing from TCRdb's copy, which holds only in-frame ones; the method was immunoSEQ multiplex PCR. The sample holds roughly 47,000 clones, 85% to 95% seen once. These data belong to a study of T cell changes during pregnancy in multiple sclerosis. This TCR derives from a female donor with multiple sclerosis, enrolled in a pregnancy study. This specimen was CD8+ T cells from peripheral blood mononuclear cells, taken before pregnancy.

The CDR3 region has the DNA TGTGCCAGCAGTATCGGACAGGGGCGGAATGAGCAGTTCTTC. It specifies CASSIGQGRNEQFF. The chain has TRBV28 and TRBJ2-1; 9 nucleotides match TRBD1. J gave up 7 bases and V 5 bases, and 6 bases lay outside the gene matches. The CDR3 loop spans 14 amino acids. Germline V CDR1 and CDR2: MDHEN, SYDVKM. The variable domain in full, with the rest retrieved from reference TRBV28 and TRBJ2-1, is DVKVTQSSRYLVKRTGEKVFLECVQDMDHENMFWYRQDPGLGLRLIYFSYDVKMKEKGDIPEGYSVSREKKERFSLILESASTNQTSMYLCASSIGQGRNEQFFGPGTRLTVL.